This T cell receptor (beta chain) came from a study of cytomegalovirus exposure and HLA in healthy donors. In nominal health when sampled, donors likely had unrecorded immune exposures nonetheless. Trimming took off 4 bases at V and 9 bases at J, with 19 bases between the two ends. CDR3 size: 15 residues. The V gene's germline CDR1 is MDHEN and CDR2 SYDVKM. Study findings and constraints: The authors later found HLA-associated TCR beta chains more clonally expanded than equally common others.

The PCR had 60 Vbeta and 13 Jbeta primers. The repertoire was sequenced with immunoSEQ multiplex PCR; TCRdb's copy has only in-frame clones and lacks some. Seen here are over 65,000 clones, around three quarters observed once, and the top ten hold more than 7%. Of note for this clone: Its cognate antigen is unknown.

This chain connects TRBV28 to TRBJ1-5; no reliable D call. This clonotype originated in a woman aged 40 to 50 in good health and CMV-seronegative. Source material: PBMCs. The CDR3 spells CASSSPGASKRPQHF. CDR3 bases: TGTGCCAGCAGTTCCCCCGGAGCCTCGAAGAGGCCCCAGCATTTT.